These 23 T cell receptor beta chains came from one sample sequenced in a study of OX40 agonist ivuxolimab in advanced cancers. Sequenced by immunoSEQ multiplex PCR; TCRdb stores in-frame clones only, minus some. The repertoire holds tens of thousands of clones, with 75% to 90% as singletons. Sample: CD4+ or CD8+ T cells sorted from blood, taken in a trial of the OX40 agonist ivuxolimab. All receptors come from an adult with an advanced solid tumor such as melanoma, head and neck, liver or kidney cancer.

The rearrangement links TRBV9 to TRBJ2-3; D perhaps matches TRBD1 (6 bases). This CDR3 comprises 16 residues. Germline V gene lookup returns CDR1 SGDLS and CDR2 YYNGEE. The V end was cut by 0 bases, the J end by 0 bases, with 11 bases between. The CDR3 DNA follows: TGTGCCAGCAGCGTAGCCCTAGGGGGTAGCACAGATACGCAGTATTTT. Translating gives CASSVALGGSTDTQYF.

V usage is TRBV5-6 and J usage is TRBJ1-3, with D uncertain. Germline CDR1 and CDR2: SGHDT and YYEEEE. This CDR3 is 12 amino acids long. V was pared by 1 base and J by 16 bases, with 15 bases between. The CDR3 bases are TGTGCCAGCAGCTTGTGTATAATAGCCTGTTATTTT. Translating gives CASSLCIIACYF. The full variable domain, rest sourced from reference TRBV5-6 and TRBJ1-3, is DAGVTQSPTHLIKTRGQQVTLRCSPKSGHDTVSWYQQALGQGPQFIFQYYEEEERQRGNFPDRFSGHQFPNYSSELNVNALLLGDSALYLCASSLCIIACYFGEGSWLTVV.

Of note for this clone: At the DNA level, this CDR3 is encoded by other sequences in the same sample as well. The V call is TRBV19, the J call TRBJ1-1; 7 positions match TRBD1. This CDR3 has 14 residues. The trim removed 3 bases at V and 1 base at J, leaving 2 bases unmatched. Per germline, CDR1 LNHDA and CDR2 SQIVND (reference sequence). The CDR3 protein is CASSIAGGNTEAFF. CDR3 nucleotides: TGTGCCAGTAGTATCGCAGGGGGGAACACTGAAGCTTTCTTT.

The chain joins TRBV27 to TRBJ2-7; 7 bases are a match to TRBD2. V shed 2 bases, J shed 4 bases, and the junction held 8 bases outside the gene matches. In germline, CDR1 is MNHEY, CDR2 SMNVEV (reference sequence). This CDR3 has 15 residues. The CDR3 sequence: CASSLGRGSLYEQYF. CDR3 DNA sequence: TGTGCCAGCAGTTTAGGACGCGGGAGTTTGTACGAGCAGTACTTC.

CDR3 loop: CASSLEASLFF. The CDR3 nucleotides are TGTGCCAGCAGCTTAGAGGCCAGTCTGTTTTTT. The chain couples TRBV7-9 to TRBJ1-4, with unresolved D. CDR1 is SEHNR, CDR2 FQNEAQ, per germline (reference sequence). Trimming cost V 1 base and J 14 bases, with 8 bases left between them. This CDR3 spans 11 amino acids.

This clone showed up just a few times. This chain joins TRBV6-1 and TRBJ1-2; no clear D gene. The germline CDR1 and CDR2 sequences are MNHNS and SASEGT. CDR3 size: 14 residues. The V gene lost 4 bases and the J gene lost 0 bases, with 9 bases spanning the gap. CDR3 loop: CASSVGPSNYGYTF. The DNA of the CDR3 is TGTGCCAGCAGTGTAGGGCCATCTAACTATGGCTACACCTTC.

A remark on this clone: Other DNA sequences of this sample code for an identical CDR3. The chain's CDR3 is CSVRPGQGALNEQFF. In nucleotides, the CDR3 is TGCAGCGTGAGGCCCGGACAGGGGGCTCTCAATGAGCAGTTCTTC. The gene calls are TRBV29-1 and TRBJ2-1, with 11 bases identical to TRBD1. The J segment lost 6 bases and the V segment lost 6 bases, leaving 10 bases of the junction unmatched. This CDR3 contains 15 residues. From germline, CDR1 is SQVTM and CDR2 ANQGSEA.

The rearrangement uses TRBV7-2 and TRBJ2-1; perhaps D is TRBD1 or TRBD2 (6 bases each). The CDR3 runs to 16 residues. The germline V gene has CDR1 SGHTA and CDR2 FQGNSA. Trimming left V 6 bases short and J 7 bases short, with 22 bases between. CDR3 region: CASSPSPQWGANEQFF. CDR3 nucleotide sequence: TGTGCCAGCAGTCCCTCCCCCCAGTGGGGGGCGAATGAGCAGTTCTTC.

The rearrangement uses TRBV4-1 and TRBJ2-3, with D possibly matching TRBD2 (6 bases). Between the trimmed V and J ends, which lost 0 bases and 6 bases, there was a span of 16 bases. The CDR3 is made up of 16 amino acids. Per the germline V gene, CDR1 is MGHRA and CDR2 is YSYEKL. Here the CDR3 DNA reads TGCGCCAGCAGCCAAGAAGGGTGGAGGGCGTCTGATACGCAGTATTTT. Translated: CASSQEGWRASDTQYF.

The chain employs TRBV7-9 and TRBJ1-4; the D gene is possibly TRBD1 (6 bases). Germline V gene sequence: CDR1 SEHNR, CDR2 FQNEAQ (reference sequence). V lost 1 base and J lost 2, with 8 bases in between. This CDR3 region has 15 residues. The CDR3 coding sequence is TGTGCCAGCAGCTTAGTGCAGGGGACTAATGAAAAACTGTTTTTT. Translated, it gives CASSLVQGTNEKLFF.

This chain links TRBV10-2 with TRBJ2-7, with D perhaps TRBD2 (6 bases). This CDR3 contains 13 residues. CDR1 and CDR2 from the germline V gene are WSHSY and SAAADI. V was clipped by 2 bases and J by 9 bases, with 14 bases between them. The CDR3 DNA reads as TGCGCCAGCAGTGAGATCGGCCGGGGGAGGCAGTACTTC. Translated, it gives CASSEIGRGRQYF.

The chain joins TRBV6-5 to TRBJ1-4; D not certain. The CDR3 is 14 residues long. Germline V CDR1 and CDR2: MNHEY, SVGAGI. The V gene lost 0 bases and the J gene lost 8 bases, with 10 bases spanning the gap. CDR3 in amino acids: CASSYSGSREKLFF. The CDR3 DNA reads TGTGCCAGCAGTTACTCTGGGTCGCGGGAAAAACTGTTTTTT.

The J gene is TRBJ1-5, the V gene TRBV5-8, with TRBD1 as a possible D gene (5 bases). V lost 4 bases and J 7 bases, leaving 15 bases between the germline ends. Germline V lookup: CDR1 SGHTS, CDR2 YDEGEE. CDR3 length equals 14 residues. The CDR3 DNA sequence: TGTGCCAGCAGCAGGACCGGGACGAAACAGCCCCAGCATTTT. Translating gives CASSRTGTKQPQHF.

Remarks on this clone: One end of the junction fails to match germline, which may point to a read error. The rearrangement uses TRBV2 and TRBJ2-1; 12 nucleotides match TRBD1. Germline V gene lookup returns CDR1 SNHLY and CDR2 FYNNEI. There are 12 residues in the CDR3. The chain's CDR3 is CARGQGAIEQFF. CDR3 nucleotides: TGCGCGAGGGGACAGGGGGCCATTGAGCAGTTCTTC.

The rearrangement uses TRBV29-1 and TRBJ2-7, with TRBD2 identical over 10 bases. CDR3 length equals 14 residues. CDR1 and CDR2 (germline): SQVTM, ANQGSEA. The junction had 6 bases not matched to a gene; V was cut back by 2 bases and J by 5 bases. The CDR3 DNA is TGCAGCGTTGAAAGCGGGAGGGCCTTAAACGAGCAGTACTTC. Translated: CSVESGRALNEQYF.

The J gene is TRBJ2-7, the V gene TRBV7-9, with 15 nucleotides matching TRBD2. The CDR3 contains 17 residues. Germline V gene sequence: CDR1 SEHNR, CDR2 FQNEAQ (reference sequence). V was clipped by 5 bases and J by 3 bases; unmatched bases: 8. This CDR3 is CASSPGTSGGPHYEQYF. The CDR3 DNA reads TGTGCCAGCAGCCCCGGGACTAGCGGGGGGCCCCACTACGAGCAGTACTTC.

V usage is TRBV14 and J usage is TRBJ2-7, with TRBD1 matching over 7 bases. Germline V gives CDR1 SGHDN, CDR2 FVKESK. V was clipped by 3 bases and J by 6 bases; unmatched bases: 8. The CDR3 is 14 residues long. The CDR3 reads CASSHPNRGTEQYF. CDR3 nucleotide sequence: TGTGCCAGCAGCCACCCGAACAGGGGCACCGAGCAGTACTTC.

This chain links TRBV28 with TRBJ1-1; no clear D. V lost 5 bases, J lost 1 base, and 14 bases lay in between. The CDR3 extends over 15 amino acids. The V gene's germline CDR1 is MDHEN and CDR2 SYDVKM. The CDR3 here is CASSQGGVGNTEAFF. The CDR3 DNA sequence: TGTGCCAGCAGTCAAGGTGGGGTGGGGAACACTGAAGCTTTCTTT.

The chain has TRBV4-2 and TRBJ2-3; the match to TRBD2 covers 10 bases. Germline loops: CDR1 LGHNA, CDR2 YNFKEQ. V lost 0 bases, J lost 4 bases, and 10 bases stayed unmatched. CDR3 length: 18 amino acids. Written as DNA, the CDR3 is TGTGCCAGCAGCCAAGATCGCGGGGAGCGGGGGGGCGCAGATACGCAGTATTTT. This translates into CASSQDRGERGGADTQYF.

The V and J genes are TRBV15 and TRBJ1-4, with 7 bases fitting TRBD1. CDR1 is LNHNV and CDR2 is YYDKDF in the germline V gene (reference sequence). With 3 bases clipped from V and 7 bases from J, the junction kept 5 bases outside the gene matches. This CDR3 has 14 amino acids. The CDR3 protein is CATSSRDSGEKLFF. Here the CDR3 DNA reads TGTGCCACCAGCAGCCGGGACAGCGGTGAAAAACTGTTTTTT.

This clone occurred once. CDR3 protein: CASSPPGLADNEQFF. The CDR3 coding sequence is TGTGCCAGCAGTCCACCGGGACTAGCGGATAATGAGCAGTTCTTC. This sequence joins TRBV6-5 and TRBJ2-1; 11 nucleotides agree with TRBD2. V was pared by 5 bases and J by 7 bases, with 7 bases of the junction left unmatched. Germline V gives CDR1 MNHEY, CDR2 SVGAGI. The CDR3 is made up of 15 amino acids.

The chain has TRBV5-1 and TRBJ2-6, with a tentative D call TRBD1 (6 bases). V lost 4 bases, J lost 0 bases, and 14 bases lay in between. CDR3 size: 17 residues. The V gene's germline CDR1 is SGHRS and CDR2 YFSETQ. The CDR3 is CASSPETGHSGANVLTF. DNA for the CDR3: TGCGCCAGCAGCCCCGAGACAGGCCACTCTGGGGCCAACGTCCTGACTTTC.

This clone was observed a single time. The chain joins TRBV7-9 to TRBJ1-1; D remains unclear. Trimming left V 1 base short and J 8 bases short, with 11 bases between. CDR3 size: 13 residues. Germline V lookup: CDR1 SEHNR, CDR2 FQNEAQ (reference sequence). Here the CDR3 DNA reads TGTGCCAGCAGCTTAGAAACTCTACCAGAAGCTTTCTTT. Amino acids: CASSLETLPEAFF.